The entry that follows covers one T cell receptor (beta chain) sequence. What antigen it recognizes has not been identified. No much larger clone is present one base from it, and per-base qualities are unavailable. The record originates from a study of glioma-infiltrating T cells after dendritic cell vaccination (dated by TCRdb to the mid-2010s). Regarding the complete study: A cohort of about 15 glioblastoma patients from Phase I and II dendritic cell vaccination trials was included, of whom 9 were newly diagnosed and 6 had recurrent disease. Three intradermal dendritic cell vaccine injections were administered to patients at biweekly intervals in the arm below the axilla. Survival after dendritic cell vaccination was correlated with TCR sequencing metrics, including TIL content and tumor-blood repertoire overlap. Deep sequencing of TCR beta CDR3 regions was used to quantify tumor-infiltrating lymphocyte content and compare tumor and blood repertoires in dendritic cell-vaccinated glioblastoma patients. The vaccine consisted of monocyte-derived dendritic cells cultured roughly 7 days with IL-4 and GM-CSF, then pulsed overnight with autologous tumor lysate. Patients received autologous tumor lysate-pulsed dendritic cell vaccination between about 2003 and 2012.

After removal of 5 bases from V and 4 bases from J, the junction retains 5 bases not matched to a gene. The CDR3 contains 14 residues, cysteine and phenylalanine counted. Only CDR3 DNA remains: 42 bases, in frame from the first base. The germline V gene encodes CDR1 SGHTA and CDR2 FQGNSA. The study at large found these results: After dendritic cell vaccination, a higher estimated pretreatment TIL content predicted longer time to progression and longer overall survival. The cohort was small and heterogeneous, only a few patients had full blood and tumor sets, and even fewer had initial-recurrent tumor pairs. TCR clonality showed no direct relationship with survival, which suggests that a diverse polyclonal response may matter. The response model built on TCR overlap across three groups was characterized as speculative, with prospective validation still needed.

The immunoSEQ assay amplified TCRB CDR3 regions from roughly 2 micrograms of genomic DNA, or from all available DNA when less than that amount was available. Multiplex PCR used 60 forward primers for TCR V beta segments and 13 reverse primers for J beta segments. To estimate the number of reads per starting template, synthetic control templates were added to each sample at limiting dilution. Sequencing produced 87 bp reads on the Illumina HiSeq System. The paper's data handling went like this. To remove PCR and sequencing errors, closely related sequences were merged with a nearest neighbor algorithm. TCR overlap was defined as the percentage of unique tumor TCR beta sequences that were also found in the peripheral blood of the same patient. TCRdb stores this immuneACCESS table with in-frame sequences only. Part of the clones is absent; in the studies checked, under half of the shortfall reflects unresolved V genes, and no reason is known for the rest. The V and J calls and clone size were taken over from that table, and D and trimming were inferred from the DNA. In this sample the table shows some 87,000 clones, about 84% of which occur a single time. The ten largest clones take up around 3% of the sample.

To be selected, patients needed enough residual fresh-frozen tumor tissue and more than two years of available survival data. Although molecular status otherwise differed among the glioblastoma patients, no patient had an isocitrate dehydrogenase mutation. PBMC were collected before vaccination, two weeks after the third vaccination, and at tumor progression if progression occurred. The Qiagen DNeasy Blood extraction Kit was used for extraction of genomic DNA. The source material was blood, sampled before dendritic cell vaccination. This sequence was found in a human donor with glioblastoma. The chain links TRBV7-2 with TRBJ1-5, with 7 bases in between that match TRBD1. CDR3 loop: CASSRDSANQPQHF. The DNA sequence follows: TGTGCCAGCAGCCGGGACAGCGCTAATCAGCCCCAGCATTTT.